One and the same sample provided the 19 T cell receptor beta chains below, sequenced in a study of cytomegalovirus exposure and HLA in healthy donors (dated by TCRdb to 2017 to 2019). Libraries were built with the immunoSEQ multiplex PCR assay. Sourced from immuneACCESS, this table was stored by TCRdb with only in-frame sequences that have V and J called. A share of the clones is absent; for the studies checked, an unresolved V gene accounts for under half, and the remainder has no known explanation. The table for this sample lists over 130,000 clones; around 87% of them were counted only once. Jointly, the top ten make up just under 9% of the sample. Sequencing was carried out using PBMCs. These receptors originate from a man between 18 and 35 years old in good health and CMV-seropositive.

This clone has a single count. The chain recombines TRBV7-2 with TRBJ1-3; 10 bases are a match to TRBD1. Trimming cost V 3 bases and J 3 bases; bases outside gene matches: 8. This CDR3 has 17 residues. Germline V CDR1 and CDR2: SGHTA, FQGNSA. The CDR3 DNA reads TGTGCCAGCAGCTTTGGGACAGGGGTATCAGTTGGAAACACCATATATTTT. This translates into CASSFGTGVSVGNTIYF.

This sequence joins TRBV6-5 and TRBJ2-7; D gene uncertain. The CDR3 spans 13 residues. Looked up from germline, CDR1 is MNHEY and CDR2 is SVGAGI. The V gene lost 2 bases and the J gene lost 2 bases, with 7 bases spanning the gap. CDR3 nucleotide sequence: TGTGCCAGCAGTTACCAGTCAACCTACGAGCAGTACTTC. It translates to CASSYQSTYEQYF.

The J gene is TRBJ1-1, the V gene TRBV29-1; D not certain. V was trimmed by 3 bases and J by 4 bases, leaving 12 bases between them. Germline V gene lookup returns CDR1 SQVTM and CDR2 ANQGSEA. CDR3 length: 13 amino acids. This CDR3 is CSVDPQVGTEAFF. CDR3 nucleotide sequence: TGCAGCGTTGATCCGCAGGTGGGCACTGAAGCTTTCTTT.

The rearrangement links TRBV7-6 to TRBJ2-3; 9 bases line up with TRBD2. The V segment lost 5 bases and the J segment 3 bases; nucleotides outside the gene matches: 12. Germline V gene data show CDR1 as SGHVS and CDR2 as FNYEAQ. The CDR3 is made up of 17 amino acids. The DNA for the CDR3 is TGTGCCAGCAGCACGCGTAATAGCGGGAGTAGTACAGATACGCAGTATTTT. Protein product: CASSTRNSGSSTDTQYF.

CDR3 region: CASSMGTGYETQYF. CDR3 DNA sequence: TGTGCCAGTAGTATGGGGACAGGGTACGAGACCCAGTACTTC. The chain uses TRBV19 and TRBJ2-5, with 9 bases lining up with TRBD1. The CDR3 is made up of 14 amino acids. The ends lost 3 bases at V and 5 bases at J; junction bases unmatched: 4. Germline CDR1 is LNHDA and CDR2 is SQIVND (reference sequence).

The J gene is TRBJ2-1, the V gene TRBV11-1; 10 bases are shared with TRBD2. V lost 1 base and J lost 6; bases outside the gene matches: 9. Per the germline V gene, CDR1 is SGHAT and CDR2 is FQDESV (reference sequence). The CDR3 consists of 17 residues. As DNA, the CDR3 is TGTGCCAGCAGCTTAGAAGTGCAACTAGCGGGACCCAATGAGCAGTTCTTC. Translation gives CASSLEVQLAGPNEQFF.

J is TRBJ1-2 and V is TRBV30; D remains ambiguous. The CDR3 loop spans 14 amino acids. CDR1 is GTSNPN, CDR2 SVGIG, per germline (reference sequence). V gave up 1 base and J gave up 8 bases, with 17 bases separating them. The CDR3 coding sequence is TGTGCCTGGAGTGCAGGAGGACGGACCTGGGGCTACACCTTC. This translates into CAWSAGGRTWGYTF.

The rearrangement links TRBV10-3 to TRBJ2-1; D is possibly TRBD2 (6 bases). The CDR3 is 11 amino acids. Per the germline V gene, CDR1 is ENHRY and CDR2 is SYGVKD. V lost 8 bases, J lost 7 bases, and 9 bases lay in between. The CDR3 is CAIRGSNEQFF. In DNA form, the CDR3 reads TGTGCCATCCGGGGGAGTAATGAGCAGTTCTTC.

The rearrangement links TRBV7-9 to TRBJ1-4; tentatively, D is TRBD1 (6 bases). The CDR3 extends over 18 amino acids. The germline V gene encodes CDR1 SEHNR and CDR2 FQNEAQ (reference sequence). Between the trimmed V and J ends, which lost 5 bases and 7 bases, there was a span of 26 bases. Here the CDR3 reads CASSHPPYSGETGEKLFF. The CDR3, as DNA: TGTGCCAGCAGCCACCCCCCCTACTCAGGGGAAACGGGTGAAAAACTGTTTTTT. The full variable domain, rest sourced from reference TRBV7-9 and TRBJ1-4, is DTGVSQNPRHKITKRGQNVTFRCDPISEHNRLYWYRQTLGQGPEFLTYFQNEAQLEKSRLLSDRFSAERPKGSFSTLEIQRTEQGDSAMYLCASSHPPYSGETGEKLFFGSGTQLSVL.

V and J are TRBV18 and TRBJ1-3; D is ambiguous. Trimming cost V 2 bases and J 0 bases, with 14 bases left between them. The CDR3 sequence is 17 residues long. Germline CDR1 KGHSH, CDR2 LQKENI. CDR3 region: CASSPFGGYHSGNTIYF. The DNA for the CDR3 is TGTGCCAGCTCACCATTTGGCGGCTACCACTCTGGAAACACCATATATTTT.

The V call is TRBV10-1, the J call TRBJ2-2; possible D gene TRBD2, 7 bases. Germline-derived CDR1 and CDR2 are WNHNN and SYGVQD (reference sequence). This CDR3 comprises 15 residues. The V and J ends lost 6 bases and 6 bases respectively, with 17 bases between them. CDR3 nucleotide sequence: TGCGCCAGCAGGGGGGGACAAGCGGGGTCCGGGGAGCTGTTTTTT. Protein sequence: CASRGGQAGSGELFF.

V gene TRBV7-8 combines with J gene TRBJ1-2; D uncertain. The CDR3 totals 15 residues. The V gene lost 2 bases and the J gene lost 4 bases, with 14 bases spanning the gap. CDR1 is SGHVS and CDR2 is FQNEAQ in the germline V gene. CDR3 in amino acids: CASSLQSALGYGYTF. The CDR3 DNA reads TGTGCCAGCAGCTTACAGAGCGCGCTAGGCTATGGCTACACCTTC.

The V call is TRBV27, the J call TRBJ2-1, with 14 positions matching TRBD2. Trimming took 2 bases from V and 13 from J; bases not matched to a gene: 10. The germline gives CDR1 MNHEY, CDR2 SMNVEV (reference sequence). This CDR3 spans 16 amino acids. CDR3 loop: CASSLLPGLAGVDQFF. The CDR3 bases are TGTGCCAGCAGTTTACTCCCGGGACTAGCGGGAGTAGATCAGTTCTTC.

The chain has TRBV13 and TRBJ2-7; a possible D gene is TRBD1 (6 bases). This CDR3 contains 15 residues. In germline, CDR1 is PRHDT, CDR2 FYEKMQ (reference sequence). The germline V and J ends were trimmed by 4 bases and 1 base, with 14 bases remaining between them. CDR3 in amino acids: CASSWLLRGSYEQYF. The CDR3 DNA sequence: TGTGCCAGCAGCTGGCTACTCAGGGGATCCTACGAGCAGTACTTC.

The CDR3 spells CASSTYISGQRYF. CDR3 nucleotide sequence: TGTGCCAGCAGCACCTACATTAGCGGCCAACGGTACTTC. V gene TRBV7-9 combines with J gene TRBJ2-5, with D maybe TRBD2 (6 bases). Germline V gene sequence: CDR1 SEHNR, CDR2 FQNEAQ (reference sequence). This CDR3 is 13 amino acids long. V lost 5 bases and J 13 bases, leaving 20 bases between the germline ends.

V is TRBV7-9 and J is TRBJ1-4; 10 bases are a match to TRBD1. V shed 3 bases, J shed 7 bases, and the junction held 5 bases outside the gene matches. Germline assignment: CDR1 SEHNR and CDR2 FQNEAQ (reference sequence). The CDR3 sequence is 15 residues long. CDR3 nucleotides: TGTGCCAGCAGCTTTGGTGACAGGGGGCTTGAAAAACTGTTTTTT. Translating it yields CASSFGDRGLEKLFF.

The chain recombines TRBV10-1 with TRBJ2-5; D possibly corresponds to TRBD2 (6 bases). The germline CDR1 and CDR2 sequences are WNHNN and SYGVQD (reference sequence). The CDR3 has 15 amino acids. V lost 2 bases and J lost 2, with 12 bases in between. CDR3 protein: CASSENMGGQETQYF. CDR3 DNA: TGCGCCAGCAGTGAGAACATGGGAGGACAAGAGACCCAGTACTTC.

The chain joins TRBV13 to TRBJ2-7, with a possible D match to TRBD2 (6 bases). CDR3 length equals 15 residues. Trimming took off 5 bases at V and 6 bases at J, with 20 bases between the two ends. CDR1 is PRHDT, CDR2 FYEKMQ, per germline (reference sequence). CDR3 in DNA: TGTGCCAGCAGCCCCCCCGGGACTTACGAGGGCGAGCAGTACTTC. Its protein product is CASSPPGTYEGEQYF.

The chain couples TRBV5-5 to TRBJ2-1, with TRBD2 matching 10 bases. Germline V gene lookup returns CDR1 SGHKS and CDR2 YYEKEE (reference sequence). Germline trimming cut 4 bases from V and 4 bases from J; bases unmatched to any gene: 5. CDR3 length: 15 amino acids. The CDR3 DNA reads TGTGCCAGCAGCCCGGGGACTAGCGAGTACAATGAGCAGTTCTTC. Protein product: CASSPGTSEYNEQFF.